These 7 T cell receptor beta chains share one sample of origin, sequenced in a study of shared clonotypes between healthy human individuals. This table comes from immunoSEQ multiplex PCR, and its TCRdb copy is limited to in-frame clones, with some not included. The table has about 92,000 clones, around 43% seen once. The sample consisted of PBMCs. The origin of the receptors is a woman aged 40 to 50 in good health. Some clones in this sample may be carry-over from other donors' samples.

The chain couples TRBV25-1 to TRBJ1-3; D unresolved. CDR1 and CDR2 (germline): MGHDK, SYGVNS. This CDR3 has 13 residues. Trimming pared 1 base from V and 4 bases from J, leaving 5 bases between. CDR3 loop: CASSELIGNTIYF. CDR3 DNA: TGTGCCAGCAGTGAATTAATCGGAAACACCATATATTTT.

J is TRBJ2-7 and V is TRBV5-1, with D unclear. Per germline, CDR1 SGHRS and CDR2 YFSETQ. Trimming stripped 1 base from V and 0 bases from J, with 8 bases between. The CDR3 totals 14 residues. CDR3 sequence reads: CASSLWQPSYEQYF. The CDR3 DNA sequence: TGCGCCAGCAGCTTGTGGCAGCCCTCCTACGAGCAGTACTTC. The whole variable domain, filled in from reference TRBV5-1 and TRBJ2-7, reads KAGVTQTPRYLIKTRGQQVTLSCSPISGHRSVSWYQQTPGQGLQFLFEYFSETQRNKGNFPGRFSGRQFSNSRSEMNVSTLELGDSALYLCASSLWQPSYEQYFGPGTRLTVT.

This clone was seen a few times. This rearrangement joins TRBV21-1 to TRBJ1-1; TRBD1, as called in the table, went unchecked against the DNA. TRBV21-1 is a recognized pseudogene. The CDR3 runs 15 residues. The CDR3 here is CASSVGAGWDTEAFF. The CDR3 DNA follows: TGTGCCAGCAGCGTTGGGGCAGGGTGGGACACTGAAGCTTTCTTT.

This clone was detected many times. At the DNA level, this CDR3 is encoded by other sequences in the same sample as well. The rearrangement uses TRBV28 and TRBJ2-7, with D possibly TRBD2 on 6 matching bases. The CDR3 runs 16 residues. Germline-derived CDR1 and CDR2 are MDHEN and SYDVKM. The ends were cut back, 2 bases at V and 5 bases at J, with 19 bases in the middle. The DNA for the CDR3 is TGTGCCAGCAGTTTACTCCGGGAGTCCCTCGTTAACGAGCAGTACTTC. Its translation is CASSLLRESLVNEQYF.

V gene TRBV5-4 combines with J gene TRBJ2-6; 9 nucleotides align to TRBD1. The J segment lost 0 bases and the V segment lost 4 bases, leaving 2 bases of the junction unmatched. Germline CDR1 and CDR2: SGHNT and YYREEE (reference sequence). There are 16 residues in the CDR3. The CDR3 protein is CASSQTGGSGANVLTF. The CDR3 DNA sequence: TGTGCCAGCAGCCAGACAGGGGGCTCTGGGGCCAACGTCCTGACTTTC.

The chain couples TRBV7-9 to TRBJ2-5; 8 nucleotides agree with TRBD1. Per germline, CDR1 SEHNR and CDR2 FQNEAQ (reference sequence). With V trimmed by 0 bases and J by 5 bases, 8 bases remained unmatched. The CDR3 sequence is 16 residues long. For the CDR3, the DNA is TGTGCCAGCAGCTTAGCAGATTGGACAGGGATTGAGACCCAGTACTTC. Residues: CASSLADWTGIETQYF.

The table lists this clone with many counts. The sample contains more than one DNA sequence encoding this CDR3. The rearrangement joins TRBV4-1 to TRBJ2-7; D assignment may be TRBD1 or TRBD2 (5 bases each). Germline V gene sequence: CDR1 MGHRA, CDR2 YSYEKL. The V gene lost 6 bases and the J gene lost 2 bases, with 11 bases spanning the gap. This CDR3 contains 13 residues. The CDR3 coding sequence is TGCGCCAGCAGTCCCGGGGCAGCCTACGAGCAGTACTTC. Translated, it gives CASSPGAAYEQYF.